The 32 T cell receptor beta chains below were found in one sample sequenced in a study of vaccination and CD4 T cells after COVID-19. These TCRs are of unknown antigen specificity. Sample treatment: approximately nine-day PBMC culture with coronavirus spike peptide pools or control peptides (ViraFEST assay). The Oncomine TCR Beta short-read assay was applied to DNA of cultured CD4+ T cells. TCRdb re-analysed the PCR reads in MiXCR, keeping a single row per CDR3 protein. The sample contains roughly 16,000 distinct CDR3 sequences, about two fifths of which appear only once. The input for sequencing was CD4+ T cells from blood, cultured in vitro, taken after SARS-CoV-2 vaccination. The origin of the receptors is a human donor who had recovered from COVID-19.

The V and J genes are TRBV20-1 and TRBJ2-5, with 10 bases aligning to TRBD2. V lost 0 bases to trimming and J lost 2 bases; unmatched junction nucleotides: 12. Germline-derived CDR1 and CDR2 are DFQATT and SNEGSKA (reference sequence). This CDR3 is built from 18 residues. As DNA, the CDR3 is TGCAGTGCTAGAGATTCAGCGGAGCTAGCGGGAGCACAAGAGACCCAGTACTTC. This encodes CSARDSAELAGAQETQYF.

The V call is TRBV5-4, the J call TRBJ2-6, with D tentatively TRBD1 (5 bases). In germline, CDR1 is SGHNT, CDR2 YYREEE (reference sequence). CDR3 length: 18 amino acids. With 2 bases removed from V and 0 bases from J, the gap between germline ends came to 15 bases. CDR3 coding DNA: TGTGCCAGCAGCTTCGGTATAACAGGTTTCTCTGGGGCCAACGTCCTGACTTTC. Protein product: CASSFGITGFSGANVLTF.

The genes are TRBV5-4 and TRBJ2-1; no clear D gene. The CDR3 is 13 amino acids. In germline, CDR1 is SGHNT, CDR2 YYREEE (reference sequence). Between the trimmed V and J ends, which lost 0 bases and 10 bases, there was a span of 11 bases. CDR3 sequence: CASSLALAAEQFF. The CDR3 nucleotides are TGTGCCAGCAGCTTGGCGTTGGCGGCGGAGCAGTTCTTC.

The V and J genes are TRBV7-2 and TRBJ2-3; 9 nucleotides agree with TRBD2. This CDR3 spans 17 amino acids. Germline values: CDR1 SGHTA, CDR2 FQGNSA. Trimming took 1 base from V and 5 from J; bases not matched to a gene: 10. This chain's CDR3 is CASSLVSGRAHRDTQYF. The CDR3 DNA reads TGTGCCAGCAGCTTAGTTAGCGGGAGAGCCCACAGAGATACGCAGTATTTT.

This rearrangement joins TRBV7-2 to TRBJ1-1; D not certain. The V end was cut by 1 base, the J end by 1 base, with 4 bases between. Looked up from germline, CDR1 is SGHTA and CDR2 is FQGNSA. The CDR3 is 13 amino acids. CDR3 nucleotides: TGTGCCAGCAGCTTAGAGAGGAACACTGAAGCTTTCTTT. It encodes CASSLERNTEAFF.

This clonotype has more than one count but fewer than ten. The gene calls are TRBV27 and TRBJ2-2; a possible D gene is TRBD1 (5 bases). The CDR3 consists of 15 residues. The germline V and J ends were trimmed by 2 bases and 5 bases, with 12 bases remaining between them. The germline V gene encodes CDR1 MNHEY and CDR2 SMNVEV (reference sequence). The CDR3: CASSLNQGRTGELFF. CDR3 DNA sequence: TGTGCCAGCAGTTTAAATCAGGGTCGGACCGGGGAGCTGTTTTTT.

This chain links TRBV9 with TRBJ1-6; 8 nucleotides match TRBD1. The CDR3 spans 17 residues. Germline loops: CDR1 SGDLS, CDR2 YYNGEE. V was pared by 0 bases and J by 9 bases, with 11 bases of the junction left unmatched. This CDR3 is CASSVAGAGGKGSPLHF. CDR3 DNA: TGTGCCAGCAGCGTAGCTGGGGCAGGGGGCAAAGGTTCACCCCTCCACTTT.

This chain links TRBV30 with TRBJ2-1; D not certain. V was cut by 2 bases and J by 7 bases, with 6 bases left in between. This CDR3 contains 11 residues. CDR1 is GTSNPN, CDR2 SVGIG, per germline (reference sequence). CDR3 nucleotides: TGTGCCTGGAGTAACGGGAATGAGCAGTTCTTC. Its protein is CAWSNGNEQFF.

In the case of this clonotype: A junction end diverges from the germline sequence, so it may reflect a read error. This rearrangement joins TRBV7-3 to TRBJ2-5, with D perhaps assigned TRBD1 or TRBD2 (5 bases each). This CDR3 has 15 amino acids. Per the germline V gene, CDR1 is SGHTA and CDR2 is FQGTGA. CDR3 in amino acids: CASSITGTYQETQYF. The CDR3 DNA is TGTGCCAGCAGCATAACTGGGACGTACCAAGAGACCCAGTACTTC.

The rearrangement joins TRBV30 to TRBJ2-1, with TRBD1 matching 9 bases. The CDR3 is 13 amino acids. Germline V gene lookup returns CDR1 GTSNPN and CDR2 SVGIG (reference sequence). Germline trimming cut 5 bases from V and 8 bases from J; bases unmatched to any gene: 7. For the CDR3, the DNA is TGTGCCTGGGGGACAGGGCTCCCAGATGAGCAGTTCTTC. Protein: CAWGTGLPDEQFF.

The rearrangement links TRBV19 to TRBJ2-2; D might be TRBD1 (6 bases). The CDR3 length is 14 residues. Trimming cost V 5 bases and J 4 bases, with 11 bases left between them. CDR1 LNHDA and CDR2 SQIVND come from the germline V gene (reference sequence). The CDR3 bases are TGTGCCAGTAGTTTACAGGGTGGCACCGGGGAGCTGTTTTTT. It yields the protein CASSLQGGTGELFF. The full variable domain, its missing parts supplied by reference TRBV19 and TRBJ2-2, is DGGITQSPKYLFRKEGQNVTLSCEQNLNHDAMYWYRQDPGQGLRLIYYSQIVNDFQKGDIAEGYSVSREKKESFPLTVTSAQKNPTAFYLCASSLQGGTGELFFGEGSRLTVL.

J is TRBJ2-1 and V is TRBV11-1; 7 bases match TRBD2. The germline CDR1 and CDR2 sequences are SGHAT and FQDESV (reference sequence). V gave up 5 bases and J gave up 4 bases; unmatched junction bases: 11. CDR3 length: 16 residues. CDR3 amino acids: CASSRLAEAGYNEQFF. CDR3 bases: TGTGCCAGCAGCCGTCTAGCGGAGGCGGGGTACAATGAGCAGTTCTTC.

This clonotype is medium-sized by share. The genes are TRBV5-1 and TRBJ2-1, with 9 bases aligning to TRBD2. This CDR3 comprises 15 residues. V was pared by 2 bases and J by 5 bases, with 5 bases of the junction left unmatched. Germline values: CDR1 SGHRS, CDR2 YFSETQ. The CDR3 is CASSLLAGEDNEQFF. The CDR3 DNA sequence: TGCGCCAGCAGCTTATTAGCGGGAGAGGACAATGAGCAGTTCTTC.

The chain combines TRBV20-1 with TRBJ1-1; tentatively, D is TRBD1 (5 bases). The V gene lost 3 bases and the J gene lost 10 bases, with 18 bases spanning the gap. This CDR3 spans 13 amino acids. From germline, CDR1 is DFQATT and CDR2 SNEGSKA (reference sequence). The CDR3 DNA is TGCAGTGCTAGGGGGCCCATTGACGAGGGAGCTTTCTTT. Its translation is CSARGPIDEGAFF.

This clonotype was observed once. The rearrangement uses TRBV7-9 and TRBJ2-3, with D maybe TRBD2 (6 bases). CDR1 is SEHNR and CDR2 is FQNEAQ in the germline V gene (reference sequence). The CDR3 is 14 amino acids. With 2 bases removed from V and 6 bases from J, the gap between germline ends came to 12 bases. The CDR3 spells CASSLSTSFDTQYF. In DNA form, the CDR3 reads TGTGCCAGCAGCTTATCGACTAGTTTCGATACGCAGTATTTT.

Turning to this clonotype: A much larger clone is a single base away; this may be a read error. DNA of the CDR3: TGCAGTGCTAGAGTAGGCCTAGCGGGTTCCTCGCGCGATGAGCAGTACTTC. Translation gives CSARVGLAGSSRDEQYF. The rearrangement uses TRBV20-1 and TRBJ2-7; 8 bases are shared with TRBD2. Germline CDR1 reads DFQATT; CDR2 reads SNEGSKA (reference sequence). The CDR3 spans 17 residues. J lost 7 bases, V lost 1 base, and 18 bases had no gene match.

The CDR3 DNA is TGTGCCAGTAGCACGCTAGCGGGAGGGCTTGAAACCGGGGAGCTGTTTTTT. Amino acid sequence: CASSTLAGGLETGELFF. The chain carries TRBV19 and TRBJ2-2; 12 bases align to TRBD2. From germline, CDR1 is LNHDA and CDR2 SQIVND (reference sequence). The junction had 10 bases not matched to a gene; V was cut back by 6 bases and J by 5 bases. There are 17 residues in the CDR3.

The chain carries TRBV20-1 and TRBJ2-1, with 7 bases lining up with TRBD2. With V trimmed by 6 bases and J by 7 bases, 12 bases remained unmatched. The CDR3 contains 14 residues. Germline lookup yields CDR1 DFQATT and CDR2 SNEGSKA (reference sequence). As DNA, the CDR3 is TGCAGTGCACCTCGGGGGAGCGGGAAGAATGAGCAGTTCTTC. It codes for CSAPRGSGKNEQFF.

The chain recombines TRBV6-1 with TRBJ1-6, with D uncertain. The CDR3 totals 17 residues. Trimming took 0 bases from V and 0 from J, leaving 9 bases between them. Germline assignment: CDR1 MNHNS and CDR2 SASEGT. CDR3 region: CASSEAALSSYNSPLHF. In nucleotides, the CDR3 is TGTGCCAGCAGTGAAGCGGCACTGAGCTCCTATAATTCACCCCTCCACTTT.

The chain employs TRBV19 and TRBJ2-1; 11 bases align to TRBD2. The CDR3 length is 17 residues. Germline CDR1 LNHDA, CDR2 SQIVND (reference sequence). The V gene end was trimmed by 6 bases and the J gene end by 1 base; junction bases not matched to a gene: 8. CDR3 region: CASRSGTSGFSYNEQFF. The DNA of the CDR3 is TGTGCCAGTAGATCCGGGACTAGCGGTTTTTCCTACAATGAGCAGTTCTTC.

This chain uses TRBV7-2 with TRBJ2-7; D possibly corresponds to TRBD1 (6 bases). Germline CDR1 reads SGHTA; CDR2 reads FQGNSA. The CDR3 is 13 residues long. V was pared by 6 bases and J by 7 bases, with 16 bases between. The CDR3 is CASSQLQGTEQYF. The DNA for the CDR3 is TGTGCCAGCAGTCAACTCCAAGGGACAGAGCAGTACTTC.

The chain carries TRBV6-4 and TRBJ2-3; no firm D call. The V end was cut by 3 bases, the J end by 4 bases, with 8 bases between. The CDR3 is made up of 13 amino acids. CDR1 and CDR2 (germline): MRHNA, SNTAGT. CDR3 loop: CASSEQFSDTQYF. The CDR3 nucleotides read TGTGCCAGCAGTGAACAGTTTTCAGATACGCAGTATTTT.

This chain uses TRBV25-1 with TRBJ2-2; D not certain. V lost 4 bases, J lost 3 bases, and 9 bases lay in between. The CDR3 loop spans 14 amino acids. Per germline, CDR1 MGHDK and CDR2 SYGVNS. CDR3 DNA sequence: TGTGCCAGCAGTGCCCCCACAGACACCGGGGAGCTGTTTTTT. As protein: CASSAPTDTGELFF.

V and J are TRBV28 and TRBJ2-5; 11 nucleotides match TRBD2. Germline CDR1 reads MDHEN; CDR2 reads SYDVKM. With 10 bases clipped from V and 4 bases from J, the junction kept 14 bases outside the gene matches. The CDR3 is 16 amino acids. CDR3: CATAEQLAGVSETQYF. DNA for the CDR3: TGTGCCACCGCGGAGCAACTAGCGGGAGTATCAGAGACCCAGTACTTC. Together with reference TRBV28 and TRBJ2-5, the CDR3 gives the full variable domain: DVKVTQSSRYLVKRTGEKVFLECVQDMDHENMFWYRQDPGLGLRLIYFSYDVKMKEKGDIPEGYSVSREKKERFSLILESASTNQTSMYLCATAEQLAGVSETQYFGPGTRLLVL.

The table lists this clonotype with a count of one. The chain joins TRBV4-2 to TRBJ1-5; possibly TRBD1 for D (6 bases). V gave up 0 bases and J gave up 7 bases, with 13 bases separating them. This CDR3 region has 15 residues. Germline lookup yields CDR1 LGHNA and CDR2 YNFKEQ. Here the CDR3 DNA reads TGTGCCAGCAGCCAAGATGTGGGGGGCGGACAGCCCCAGCATTTT. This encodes CASSQDVGGGQPQHF.

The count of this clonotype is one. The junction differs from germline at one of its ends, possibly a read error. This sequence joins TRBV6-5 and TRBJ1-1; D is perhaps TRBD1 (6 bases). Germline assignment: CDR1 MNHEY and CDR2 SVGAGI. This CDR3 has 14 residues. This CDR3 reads CASSSQGTGTEAFF. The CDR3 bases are TGTGCCAGCAGTTCTCAGGGGACGGGCACTGAGGCTTTCTTT.

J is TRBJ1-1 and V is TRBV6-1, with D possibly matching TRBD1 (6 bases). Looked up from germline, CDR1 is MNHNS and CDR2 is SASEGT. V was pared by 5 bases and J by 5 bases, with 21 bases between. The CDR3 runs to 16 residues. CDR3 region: CASSSAAGAGGTEAFF. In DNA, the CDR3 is TGTGCCAGCAGTAGTGCAGCGGGGGCGGGAGGGACTGAAGCTTTCTTT.

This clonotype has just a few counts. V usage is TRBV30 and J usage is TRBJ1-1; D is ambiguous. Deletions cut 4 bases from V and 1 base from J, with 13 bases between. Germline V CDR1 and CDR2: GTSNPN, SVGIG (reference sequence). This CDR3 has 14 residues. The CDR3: CAWTPPGQNTEAFF. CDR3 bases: TGTGCCTGGACCCCCCCCGGGCAGAACACTGAAGCTTTCTTT.

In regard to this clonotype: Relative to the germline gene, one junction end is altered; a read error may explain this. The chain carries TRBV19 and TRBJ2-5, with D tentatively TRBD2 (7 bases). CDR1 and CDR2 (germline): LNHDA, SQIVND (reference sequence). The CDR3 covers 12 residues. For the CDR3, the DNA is TGTGTCAGTAGGGGGGGAGAAGAGACCCAGTACTTC. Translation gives CVSRGGEETQYF.

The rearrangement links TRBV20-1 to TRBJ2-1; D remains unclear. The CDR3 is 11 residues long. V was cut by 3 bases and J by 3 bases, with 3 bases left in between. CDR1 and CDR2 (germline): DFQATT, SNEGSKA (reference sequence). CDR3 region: CSARGYNEQFF. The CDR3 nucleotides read TGCAGTGCTAGGGGCTACAATGAGCAGTTCTTC.

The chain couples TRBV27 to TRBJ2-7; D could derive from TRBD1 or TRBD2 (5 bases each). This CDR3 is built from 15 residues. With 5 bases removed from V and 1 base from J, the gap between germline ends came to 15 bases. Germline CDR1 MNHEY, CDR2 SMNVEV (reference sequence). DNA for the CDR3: TGTGCCAGCAGTACCCGACAGCGGCCTTCCTACGAGCAGTACTTC. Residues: CASSTRQRPSYEQYF.

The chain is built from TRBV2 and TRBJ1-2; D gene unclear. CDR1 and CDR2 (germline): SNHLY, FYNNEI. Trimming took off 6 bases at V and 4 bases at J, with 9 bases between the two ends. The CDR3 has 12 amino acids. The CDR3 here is CASRDRSYGYTF. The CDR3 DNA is TGTGCCAGCAGGGACCGATCCTATGGCTACACCTTC.